This T cell receptor (beta chain) was sequenced for a study of cytomegalovirus exposure and HLA in healthy donors. Study-level background: Within the Caucasian-associated ancestry cluster were around 81% of the 300 to 450 genotyped donors.

This clone turned up a few times. Antigen specificity is unknown. Broader study findings: Productive rates of about 87% or about 30% were seen for most TCR beta V segments in an earlier analysis. The study labeled fewer than 200 TCR beta chains cytomegalovirus-associated. The classifier, whose performance was assessed in both the original and validation cohorts, reportedly diagnosed cytomegalovirus status with high specificity and sensitivity.

Both 60 Vbeta primers and 13 Jbeta primers went into the PCR. Libraries were prepared by immunoSEQ multiplex PCR; TCRdb keeps only in-frame clonotypes and omits some of them. The top ten hold 4.9% of the sample, which has fewer than 150,000 clones, roughly three quarters seen once. This receptor was identified in a woman between 45 and 60 years old in good health and CMV-seronegative. The source material was PBMCs.

DNA for the CDR3: TGTGCCAGCAGTGGGCGGGGGGGCGGATACGAGCAGTACTTC. This sequence encodes CASSGRGGGYEQYF. The V and J genes are TRBV2 and TRBJ2-7; TRBD2 matches at 9 bases. Germline V CDR1 and CDR2: SNHLY, FYNNEI. The CDR3 extends over 14 amino acids. J lost 4 bases, V lost 4 bases, and 5 bases had no gene match.